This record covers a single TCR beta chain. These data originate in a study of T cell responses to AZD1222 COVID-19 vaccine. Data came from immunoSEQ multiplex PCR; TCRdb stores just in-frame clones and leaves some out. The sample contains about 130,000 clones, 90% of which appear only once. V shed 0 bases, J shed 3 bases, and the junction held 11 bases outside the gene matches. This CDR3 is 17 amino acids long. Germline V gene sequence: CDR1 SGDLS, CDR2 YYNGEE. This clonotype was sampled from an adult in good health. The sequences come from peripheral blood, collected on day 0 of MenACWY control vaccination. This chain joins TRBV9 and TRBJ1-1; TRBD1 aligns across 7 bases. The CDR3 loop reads CASSVGGQPLGYTEAFF. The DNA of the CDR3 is TGTGCCAGCAGCGTAGGGGGACAGCCCCTGGGGTACACTGAAGCTTTCTTT. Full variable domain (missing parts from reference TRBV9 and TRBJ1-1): DSGVTQTPKHLITATGQRVTLRCSPRSGDLSVYWYQQSLDQGLQFLIQYYNGEERAKGNILERFSAQQFPDLHSELNLSSLELGDSALYFCASSVGGQPLGYTEAFFGQGTRLTVV.